The 14 T cell receptor beta chains given below trace back to one sample, sequenced in a study of T cell changes during pregnancy in multiple sclerosis. TCRdb's copy holds only in-frame clones and misses some; the assay was immunoSEQ multiplex PCR. The sample has roughly 50,000 clones, 80% to 95% seen once. This specimen was CD4+ T cells from peripheral blood mononuclear cells, taken in the third trimester of pregnancy. The receptors shown here come from a female donor with multiple sclerosis, enrolled in a pregnancy study.

V and J are TRBV19 and TRBJ1-3; D is unresolved. CDR3 length: 15 residues. Germline V gene data show CDR1 as LNHDA and CDR2 as SQIVND (reference sequence). The V end lost 1 base, the J end lost 4 bases, and 11 bases lay between the germline ends. The chain's CDR3 is CASSIAALVGNTIYF. The CDR3, as DNA: TGTGCCAGTAGTATAGCTGCGTTGGTCGGAAACACCATATATTTT.

The rearrangement uses TRBV28 and TRBJ1-1; the D is unclear. This CDR3 spans 12 amino acids. Trimming removed 6 bases from V and 2 bases from J, with 7 bases in between. Germline V CDR1 and CDR2: MDHEN, SYDVKM. The CDR3 region is CASRELNTEAFF. The CDR3 nucleotides read TGTGCCAGCAGAGAGCTTAACACTGAAGCTTTCTTT.

The chain joins TRBV18 to TRBJ2-5; no definite D call. CDR3 size: 13 residues. Germline lookup yields CDR1 KGHSH and CDR2 LQKENI. Trimming shortened V by 2 bases and J by 1 base, and 5 bases separated the two germline ends. For the CDR3, the DNA is TGTGCCAGCTCACCAATCTCCCAAGAGACCCAGTACTTC. Amino acids: CASSPISQETQYF.

The V call is TRBV19, the J call TRBJ1-3; TRBD1 is a possible D gene (6 bases). Germline V gene lookup returns CDR1 LNHDA and CDR2 SQIVND (reference sequence). The V and J ends lost 10 bases and 4 bases respectively, with 11 bases between them. CDR3 length equals 12 residues. The CDR3 here is CATQGTGNTIYF. In DNA, the CDR3 is TGTGCCACCCAGGGGACGGGAAACACCATATATTTT.

The V gene is TRBV6-4, the J gene TRBJ2-3; D is possibly TRBD2 (7 bases). This CDR3 has 15 residues. CDR1 is MRHNA, CDR2 SNTAGT, per germline. Trimming removed 6 bases at V and 2 bases at J, with 15 bases between. The DNA for the CDR3 is TGTGCCAGCAGCCCGTGGGCGGGGGCCACAGATACGCAGTATTTT. This codes for CASSPWAGATDTQYF.

This clone appeared a single time. This chain connects TRBV30 to TRBJ2-2; 8 bases agree with TRBD1. V lost 2 bases to trimming and J lost 6 bases; unmatched junction nucleotides: 5. Germline V CDR1 and CDR2: GTSNPN, SVGIG (reference sequence). CDR3 length: 14 residues. CDR3 DNA sequence: TGTGCCTGGAGTCCCGGGACAGGTTCCGGGGAGCTGTTTTTT. Translation: CAWSPGTGSGELFF. The whole variable domain, remainder taken from reference TRBV30 and TRBJ2-2, is SQTIHQWPATLVQPVGSPLSLECTVEGTSNPNLYWYRQAAGRGLQLLFYSVGIGQISSEVPQNLSASRPQDRQFILSSKKLLLSDSGFYLCAWSPGTGSGELFFGEGSRLTVL.

The chain links TRBV2 to TRBJ2-7; TRBD2 is a possible D gene (6 bases). With 4 bases removed from V and 5 bases from J, the gap between germline ends came to 9 bases. The CDR3 contains 12 residues. From germline, CDR1 is SNHLY and CDR2 FYNNEI. The CDR3 nucleotides read TGTGCCAGCAGTGGCAGGGAGGACGAGCAGTACTTC. Its translation is CASSGREDEQYF.

The chain links TRBV28 to TRBJ1-4; D is undetermined. Trimming took off 7 bases at V and 8 bases at J, with 29 bases between the two ends. The CDR3 consists of 18 residues. Germline values: CDR1 MDHEN, CDR2 SYDVKM. DNA of the CDR3: TGTGCCAGCACCCATATAGTACCGGGGTTCGGGCCGGGGGAAAAACTGTTTTTT. Translating it yields CASTHIVPGFGPGEKLFF.

The chain joins TRBV7-9 to TRBJ1-1; no clear D gene. V was trimmed by 5 bases and J by 2 bases, leaving 12 bases between them. Germline values: CDR1 SEHNR, CDR2 FQNEAQ (reference sequence). CDR3 size: 14 residues. The CDR3: CASSPERTNTEAFF. The DNA of the CDR3 is TGTGCCAGCAGCCCAGAGAGGACTAACACTGAAGCTTTCTTT.

The chain links TRBV5-1 to TRBJ2-1; no clear D. This CDR3 has 17 amino acids. CDR1 is SGHRS, CDR2 YFSETQ, per germline. Deletions cut 3 bases from V and 10 bases from J, with 26 bases between. For the CDR3, the DNA is TGCGCCAGCAGCTCGTCCCCGCCTTACTCCTCGATGCCCGAGCAGTTCTTC. Protein sequence: CASSSSPPYSSMPEQFF.

J is TRBJ2-7 and V is TRBV5-4; D is possibly TRBD2 (6 bases). V shed 0 bases and J shed 3 bases, with 13 bases lying between them. This CDR3 comprises 15 residues. The germline V gene encodes CDR1 SGHNT and CDR2 YYREEE (reference sequence). The CDR3 loop reads CASSLGAGLDYEQYF. The DNA for the CDR3 is TGTGCCAGCAGCTTGGGGGCGGGGTTAGACTACGAGCAGTACTTC.

The J gene is TRBJ1-5, the V gene TRBV28, with 9 bases aligning to TRBD1. Germline V gene data show CDR1 as MDHEN and CDR2 as SYDVKM. V shed 7 bases, J shed 2 bases, and the junction held 6 bases outside the gene matches. The CDR3 runs 15 residues. The CDR3 loop is CASTPTGGGNQPQHF. CDR3 in DNA: TGTGCCAGCACCCCGACAGGGGGAGGCAATCAGCCCCAGCATTTT.

The V call is TRBV5-1, the J call TRBJ2-7; 10 bases agree with TRBD1. The junction had 10 bases not matched to a gene; V was cut back by 4 bases and J by 3 bases. Germline CDR1 is SGHRS and CDR2 is YFSETQ. CDR3 length: 16 amino acids. CDR3 amino acids: CASSRLGTGDLYEQYF. The CDR3 DNA sequence: TGCGCCAGCAGCCGCCTGGGGACAGGGGACCTCTACGAGCAGTACTTC.

V and J are TRBV9 and TRBJ2-2; the match to TRBD2 covers 11 bases. With 2 bases clipped from V and 0 bases from J, the junction kept 6 bases outside the gene matches. Looked up from germline, CDR1 is SGDLS and CDR2 is YYNGEE. There are 18 residues in the CDR3. Written as DNA, the CDR3 is TGTGCCAGCAGCGTCCCCCTAGCGGGAGGAACGAACACCGGGGAGCTGTTTTTT. This codes for CASSVPLAGGTNTGELFF.